Listed here are 5 T cell receptor beta chains from one sample, sequenced in a study of PD-L1 blockade in urothelial cancer. Using immunoSEQ multiplex PCR, the repertoire was profiled, and TCRdb retains in-frame clones only, with some absent. The sample holds some 52,000 clones, around 80% seen once. Time point specified: pretreatment peripheral blood. Sequences were derived from PBMCs, sampled around atezolizumab (anti-PD-L1) treatment. The receptors were gathered from a man aged 65 to 79 with urothelial cancer.

The chain links TRBV25-1 to TRBJ2-3; D perhaps matches TRBD2 (6 bases). This CDR3 contains 15 residues. The ends were cut back, 1 base at V and 1 base at J, with 9 bases in the middle. Per germline, CDR1 MGHDK and CDR2 SYGVNS. The CDR3, as DNA: TGTGCCAGCAGTGAATGGGGGGTAGGCACAGATACGCAGTATTTT. Translated: CASSEWGVGTDTQYF. Variable domain in full (rest from reference TRBV25-1 and TRBJ2-3): EADIYQTPRYLVIGTGKKITLECSQTMGHDKMYWYQQDPGMELHLIHYSYGVNSTEKGDLSSESTVSRIRTEHFPLTLESARPSHTSQYLCASSEWGVGTDTQYFGPGTRLTVL.

This rearrangement joins TRBV18 to TRBJ2-2; the D gene is possibly TRBD1 (6 bases). This CDR3 spans 15 amino acids. V was shortened by 0 bases and J by 4 bases, with 9 bases between the two germline ends. Germline V CDR1 and CDR2: KGHSH, LQKENI. CDR3 nucleotide sequence: TGTGCCAGCTCACCACCCATCAGGGGCACCGGGGAGCTGTTTTTT. Translated, it gives CASSPPIRGTGELFF.

This chain joins TRBV7-2 and TRBJ1-1; D is ambiguous. Trimming took 1 base from V and 3 from J, leaving 18 bases between them. CDR1 is SGHTA, CDR2 FQGNSA, per germline. The CDR3 loop spans 17 amino acids. In DNA, the CDR3 is TGTGCCAGCAGCTTAGATGGGAGGGTCGTTCGGGACACTGAAGCTTTCTTT. It translates to CASSLDGRVVRDTEAFF.

This rearrangement joins TRBV7-8 to TRBJ2-6; perhaps TRBD2 as D (5 bases). Between the trimmed V and J ends, which lost 6 bases and 0 bases, there was a span of 9 bases. Germline V gene lookup returns CDR1 SGHVS and CDR2 FQNEAQ. The CDR3 consists of 15 residues. CDR3 sequence (DNA): TGTGCCAGCAGTGCCGGGGTCTCTGGGGCCAACGTCCTGACTTTC. It yields the protein CASSAGVSGANVLTF.

The chain has TRBV5-4 and TRBJ2-5; 13 bases align to TRBD2. CDR3 size: 16 residues. The germline CDR1 and CDR2 sequences are SGHNT and YYREEE (reference sequence). The trim removed 0 bases at V and 5 bases at J, leaving 4 bases unmatched. CDR3 coding DNA: TGTGCCAGCAGCTTGGGCGGACTAGCGGGAGTCGAGACCCAGTACTTC. As protein: CASSLGGLAGVETQYF.